These 30 T cell receptor beta chains originate from one sample sequenced in a study of vaccination and CD4 T cells after COVID-19 (dated by TCRdb to about 2022). Libraries were constructed by PCR. These reads were obtained on an Illumina iSeq 100. At the Johns Hopkins FTIC core, DNA from the cultured CD4+ T cells underwent TCR sequencing with the Oncomine TCR Beta short-read assay. TCRdb passed the public sequencing reads through fastp at Q25 and MiXCR, retaining productive beta sequences. Each entry merges the rows of one CDR3 protein and shows their most common DNA and genes. This sample gives about 18,000 distinct CDR3 sequences in total; 25% to 35% of them show up just once. More than 15% of the sample is held by the ten biggest clonotypes. What this sample's treatment or condition label stands for: roughly 11-day PBMC culture with coronavirus spike peptide pools or control peptides (ViraFEST assay).

No antigen is known for these receptors. Sequencing input: cultured CD4+ T cells from blood. The origin of the receptors is a human donor with COVID-19.

V usage is TRBV19 and J usage is TRBJ1-3; D gene unclear. Germline V gene sequence: CDR1 LNHDA, CDR2 SQIVND (reference sequence). V gave up 7 bases and J gave up 2 bases, with 12 bases separating them. CDR3 length equals 14 residues. Written as DNA, the CDR3 is TGTGCCAGTAAGAATGAGGCAGCTGGAAACACCATATATTTT. Its translation: CASKNEAAGNTIYF. Full variable domain (missing parts from reference TRBV19 and TRBJ1-3): DGGITQSPKYLFRKEGQNVTLSCEQNLNHDAMYWYRQDPGQGLRLIYYSQIVNDFQKGDIAEGYSVSREKKESFPLTVTSAQKNPTAFYLCASKNEAAGNTIYFGEGSWLTVV.

This clonotype has just a few counts. This chain connects TRBV7-8 to TRBJ2-3; 8 positions match TRBD1. This CDR3 spans 14 amino acids. Germline assignment: CDR1 SGHVS and CDR2 FQNEAQ. Trimming cost V 7 bases and J 7 bases; bases outside gene matches: 10. The CDR3 spells CASTPTDRVYTQYF. The CDR3 bases are TGTGCCAGCACCCCGACGGACAGGGTGTATACGCAGTATTTT.

V and J are TRBV6-5 and TRBJ1-2; tentative D call: TRBD1 (6 bases). Trimming pared 4 bases from V and 4 bases from J, leaving 10 bases between. This CDR3 spans 13 amino acids. Germline CDR1 reads MNHEY; CDR2 reads SVGAGI. CDR3 protein: CASSLDSLYGYTF. CDR3 bases: TGTGCCAGCAGTTTGGACAGCCTCTATGGCTACACCTTC.

This rearrangement joins TRBV5-1 to TRBJ2-7, with 7 positions matching TRBD1. Germline V gene sequence: CDR1 SGHRS, CDR2 YFSETQ. The CDR3 contains 14 residues. Losses at the gene ends were 4 bases for V and 2 bases for J; bases not matched to a gene: 6. The CDR3 spells CASSMGQTAYEQYF. Written as DNA, the CDR3 is TGCGCCAGCAGCATGGGACAGACAGCCTACGAGCAGTACTTC.

This clonotype was recorded only once. The CDR3 reads CASTERVQTTGELFF. Here the CDR3 DNA reads TGTGCCAGCACCGAAAGGGTGCAGACCACCGGGGAGCTGTTTTTT. V is TRBV2 and J is TRBJ2-2, with unresolved D. V was shortened by 7 bases and J by 4 bases, with 16 bases between the two germline ends. CDR1 and CDR2 (germline): SNHLY, FYNNEI. The CDR3 totals 15 residues.

V gene TRBV7-2 combines with J gene TRBJ2-7; D gene unclear. V was pared by 1 base and J by 4 bases, with 14 bases between. The CDR3 sequence is 15 residues long. Germline loops: CDR1 SGHTA, CDR2 FQGNSA. The CDR3 reads CASSLVTEGLYEQYF. The DNA of the CDR3 is TGTGCCAGCAGCTTAGTCACAGAAGGATTATACGAGCAGTACTTC.

The chain has TRBV7-9 and TRBJ2-5, with a tentative D call TRBD2 (6 bases). This CDR3 is built from 12 residues. The germline CDR1 and CDR2 sequences are SEHNR and FQNEAQ (reference sequence). V gave up 2 bases and J gave up 10 bases, with 11 bases separating them. The CDR3 spells CASSLLRGNQYF. CDR3 coding DNA: TGTGCCAGCAGCTTACTTCGGGGGAACCAGTACTTC.

This clonotype has a single count. The chain joins TRBV19 to TRBJ2-2, with 7 bases fitting TRBD2. Trimming took 3 bases from V and 4 from J; bases not matched to a gene: 2. The CDR3 spans 14 residues. Per the germline V gene, CDR1 is LNHDA and CDR2 is SQIVND (reference sequence). The CDR3 sequence: CASSIGGSTGELFF. CDR3 in DNA: TGTGCCAGTAGTATCGGGGGGAGCACCGGGGAGCTGTTTTTT.

The chain is built from TRBV18 and TRBJ2-7; D gene uncertain. From germline, CDR1 is KGHSH and CDR2 LQKENI. CDR3 length equals 14 residues. V dropped 3 bases and J dropped 2 bases, with 11 bases sitting between them. CDR3 DNA sequence: TGTGCCAGCTCACCCCGGTCCCAACCCTACGAGCAGTACTTC. Its translation is CASSPRSQPYEQYF.

A few counts support this clonotype. The V gene is TRBV29-1, the J gene TRBJ1-1, with D possibly being TRBD1 (6 bases). The germline CDR1 and CDR2 sequences are SQVTM and ANQGSEA. Trimming stripped 8 bases from V and 1 base from J, with 17 bases between. There are 14 residues in the CDR3. CDR3 in DNA: TGCAGCACAAGGGCCCCGGGGGCGAACACTGAAGCTTTCTTT. This gives the protein CSTRAPGANTEAFF.

The chain combines TRBV25-1 with TRBJ1-5; 7 nucleotides line up with TRBD1. Germline loops: CDR1 MGHDK, CDR2 SYGVNS. This CDR3 is built from 14 residues. Trimming removed 6 bases from V and 5 bases from J; junction bases left unmatched: 7. CDR3: CASSPTGFDQPQHF. The CDR3 bases are TGTGCCAGCAGCCCGACAGGGTTTGATCAGCCCCAGCATTTT.

V and J are TRBV14 and TRBJ2-7; perhaps D is TRBD1 or TRBD2 (6 bases each). Looked up from germline, CDR1 is SGHDN and CDR2 is FVKESK. Trimming stripped 0 bases from V and 5 bases from J, with 20 bases between. This CDR3 has 17 residues. The CDR3: CASSQDLLRGRINEQYF. In nucleotides, the CDR3 is TGTGCCAGCAGCCAAGATTTGTTACGGGGGCGCATTAACGAGCAGTACTTC.

J is TRBJ1-1 and V is TRBV6-2 or TRBV6-3; the D gene is possibly TRBD1 (6 bases). Deletions cut 6 bases from V and 1 base from J, with 12 bases between. The CDR3 is made up of 14 amino acids. Looked up from germline, CDR1 is MNHEY and CDR2 is SVGEGT. Here the CDR3 reads CASSYRARNTEAFF. The CDR3 DNA follows: TGTGCCAGCAGCTACAGGGCAAGGAACACTGAAGCTTTCTTT.

The chain joins TRBV2 to TRBJ2-1; possible D gene TRBD2, 5 bases. The V and J ends lost 6 bases and 0 bases respectively, with 9 bases between them. This CDR3 contains 14 residues. Germline CDR1 reads SNHLY; CDR2 reads FYNNEI. The CDR3 DNA follows: TGTGCCAGCAGCCGACGGGGCTCCTACAATGAGCAGTTCTTC. Protein product: CASSRRGSYNEQFF.

This clonotype has just a few counts. The chain combines TRBV2 with TRBJ1-1; tentatively, D is TRBD1 (6 bases). Trimming cost V 8 bases and J 1 base, with 14 bases left between them. This CDR3 region has 14 residues. Germline loops: CDR1 SNHLY, CDR2 FYNNEI. The CDR3, as DNA: TGTGCCAGCCGCGGGGGAGGGGGGAACACTGAAGCTTTCTTT. Its translation is CASRGGGGNTEAFF.

By proportion, this clonotype is medium-sized (0.01 to 0.1%). The rearrangement uses TRBV7-2 and TRBJ2-1, with D perhaps TRBD2 (7 bases). CDR3 length: 15 amino acids. Between the trimmed V and J ends, which lost 0 bases and 2 bases, there was a span of 8 bases. Germline V gives CDR1 SGHTA, CDR2 FQGNSA. CDR3 bases: TGTGCCAGCAGCTTAGCGGGGGGGCCCTACAATGAGCAGTTCTTC. Its translation: CASSLAGGPYNEQFF.

The chain combines TRBV27 with TRBJ1-5; TRBD1 is a possible D gene (6 bases). The CDR3 runs 13 residues. Trimming took 9 bases from V and 9 from J, leaving 18 bases between them. Germline V gene data show CDR1 as MNHEY and CDR2 as SMNVEV (reference sequence). CDR3 sequence reads: CASGTSSSLPQHF. The CDR3 DNA sequence: TGTGCCAGTGGGACATCCTCATCCCTGCCCCAGCATTTT.

This clonotype has a handful of counts. V usage is TRBV7-3 and J usage is TRBJ2-7; TRBD2 matches 9 bases. This CDR3 spans 13 amino acids. In germline, CDR1 is SGHTA, CDR2 FQGTGA. J was trimmed by 2 bases and V by 5 bases; bases with no gene match: 1. CDR3 bases: TGTGCCAGCAGCCGCGGGGGGGCCTACGAGCAGTACTTC. It is translated as CASSRGGAYEQYF.

V usage is TRBV6-1 and J usage is TRBJ2-1, with a weak D call TRBD2 (6 bases). V lost 4 bases, J lost 8 bases, and 12 bases lay in between. Germline values: CDR1 MNHNS, CDR2 SASEGT. The CDR3 has 13 residues. The CDR3 DNA sequence: TGTGCCAGCAGTGCGGGGCGGGGATATGAGCAGTTCTTC. Its translation: CASSAGRGYEQFF.

This chain connects TRBV7-8 to TRBJ2-1; 9 nucleotides align to TRBD2. CDR1 is SGHVS, CDR2 FQNEAQ, per germline. This CDR3 is 15 amino acids long. Trimming at V came to 2 bases and at J to 9 bases, leaving 8 bases not matched to a gene. As DNA, the CDR3 is TGTGCCAGCAGCTTATTCTCTAGCGGGGTGGGTGAGCAGTTCTTC. Translating it yields CASSLFSSGVGEQFF.

This sequence joins TRBV19 and TRBJ2-3; no firm D call. The CDR3 loop spans 15 amino acids. With 5 bases removed from V and 0 bases from J, the gap between germline ends came to 12 bases. Germline lookup yields CDR1 LNHDA and CDR2 SQIVND (reference sequence). CDR3: CASSSTRSSTDTQYF. Written as DNA, the CDR3 is TGTGCCAGTAGTTCTACTCGATCTAGCACAGATACGCAGTATTTT.

The V gene is TRBV4-2, the J gene TRBJ2-7; TRBD1 is a possible D gene (6 bases). Germline V gives CDR1 LGHNA, CDR2 YNFKEQ. CDR3 length: 14 amino acids. Trimming took off 4 bases at V and 4 bases at J, with 14 bases between the two ends. The CDR3 loop is CASSLGATGYEQYF. The CDR3 bases are TGTGCCAGCAGCCTTGGGGCTACAGGGTACGAGCAGTACTTC.

This clonotype was seen a few times. The V gene is TRBV20-1, the J gene TRBJ2-3; D may correspond to TRBD1 or TRBD2 (5 bases each). Germline CDR1 DFQATT, CDR2 SNEGSKA (reference sequence). The CDR3 consists of 14 residues. The germline V and J ends were trimmed by 3 bases and 1 base, with 11 bases remaining between them. As DNA, the CDR3 is TGCAGTGCTAGCCGGAGAGGGGGCACAGATACGCAGTATTTT. It translates to CSASRRGGTDTQYF.

V is TRBV7-2 and J is TRBJ1-5, with D maybe TRBD1 (6 bases). The CDR3 has 16 residues. The germline CDR1 and CDR2 sequences are SGHTA and FQGNSA. Between the trimmed V and J ends, which lost 3 bases and 1 base, there was a span of 13 bases. The chain's CDR3 is CASSFMPGVSNQPQHF. The CDR3 DNA reads TGTGCCAGCAGCTTTATGCCAGGGGTGAGCAATCAGCCCCAGCATTTT.

V is TRBV7-2 and J is TRBJ2-7; D is possibly TRBD2 (5 bases). The V and J ends lost 2 bases and 7 bases respectively, with 18 bases between them. Germline CDR1 SGHTA, CDR2 FQGNSA. The CDR3 covers 15 residues. CDR3 loop: CASSLWGDTLPEQYF. The CDR3 region has the DNA TGTGCCAGCAGCTTATGGGGAGACACCCTCCCGGAGCAGTACTTC.

The V call is TRBV7-6, the J call TRBJ1-1; D not certain. The CDR3 is 15 amino acids. The V gene lost 5 bases and the J gene lost 4 bases, with 17 bases spanning the gap. Germline V lookup: CDR1 SGHVS, CDR2 FNYEAQ. In nucleotides, the CDR3 is TGTGCCAGCAGCCCGATAGGCGGTTCGGGCACTGAAGCTTTCTTT. Translated, it gives CASSPIGGSGTEAFF.

The table lists this clonotype with a few counts. This chain connects TRBV28 to TRBJ1-1, with 7 bases identical to TRBD1. This CDR3 has 13 residues. Trimming cost V 6 bases and J 7 bases; bases outside gene matches: 8. Germline V gives CDR1 MDHEN, CDR2 SYDVKM. The CDR3 is CASSGGRGIEAFF. In nucleotides, the CDR3 is TGTGCCAGCAGCGGAGGCAGGGGGATTGAAGCTTTCTTT.

The sample holds one count of this clonotype. The rearrangement joins TRBV5-1 to TRBJ2-5, with 8 bases lining up with TRBD1. Trimming took 5 bases from V and 3 from J; bases not matched to a gene: 9. The CDR3 is made up of 15 amino acids. The V gene's germline CDR1 is SGHRS and CDR2 YFSETQ. The DNA of the CDR3 is TGCGCCAGCAGACCGGGGACAGGTCACAAAGAGACCCAGTACTTC. This encodes CASRPGTGHKETQYF.

The V gene is TRBV10-2, the J gene TRBJ2-1; D possibly corresponds to TRBD2 (6 bases). The V end was cut by 11 bases, the J end by 5 bases, with 16 bases between. The CDR3 is 13 amino acids. CDR1 WSHSY and CDR2 SAAADI come from the germline V gene. The CDR3 coding sequence is TGCGCCGGAAGCGGCGGGGCGAACAATGAGCAGTTCTTC. Encoded protein: CAGSGGANNEQFF.

Of note for this clonotype: The conserved final phenylalanine or tryptophan is absent from the CDR3, which likely points to a read error. The chain carries TRBV7-2 and TRBJ1-2; 8 bases agree with TRBD1. CDR3 length: 16 residues. The V segment lost 1 base and the J segment 4 bases; nucleotides outside the gene matches: 8. Per the germline V gene, CDR1 is SGHTA and CDR2 is FQGNSA. CDR3 residues: CASSLEGDRRFYGYTL. CDR3 nucleotide sequence: TGTGCCAGCAGCTTAGAGGGGGACAGGAGATTCTATGGCTACACCCTC.